The present T cell receptor beta chain was sequenced within a study of neurological immune-mediated disorders (dated by TCRdb to between 2018 and 2021). For the study in its entirety: Among the approximately 34 multiple sclerosis patients, relapsing-remitting MS was present in roughly 30 and secondary progressive MS was present in 3. Peripheral blood TCR-beta repertoires from patients with HTLV-I-associated myelopathy (HAM/TSP), patients with multiple sclerosis, and healthy controls were compared in the study using UMI-based sequencing. The roughly 100 TCR-beta libraries covered PBMC samples along with longitudinal samples, technical triplicates, and paired sorted CD4+ and CD8+ T-cell subsets. Longitudinal HAM/TSP and healthy donors were sampled at 3 time-points each (roughly 3-40 month intervals). The cohort comprised roughly 70 subjects: 15 or so HAM/TSP patients, 35 or so multiple sclerosis patients and approximately 20 healthy controls.

CDR1 and CDR2 are drawn from the germline V gene: MNHEY, SVGEGT. A distance of 9 bases separates the germline ends of V and J, which lose 9 bases and 3 bases respectively. Inclusive of the bounding cysteine and phenylalanine, the CDR3 is 12 residues long. The retained sequence is limited to the CDR3, 36 bases, with the frame set at the first base. Overall results and qualifications from the work: TCR clonal expansion was highest in HAM/TSP patients and lowest in MS patients, with MS patients falling below even healthy controls. No association of the MS cluster with clinical or MRI features was observed, and the need for larger cohorts was stated by the authors. No identical CDR3 amino acid sequences were found to be shared among expanded clones across subjects, suggesting that TCR-beta repertoires were private in all groups. Repertoires from 18 of 34 MS patients were grouped by phylogenetic analysis into a cluster of related CDR3 sequences, suggesting a possible repertoire-level signature.

The sample's time point label is to be understood as: longitudinal time-point 2. For unsorted PBMC libraries, 2 million PBMCs were used after storage in RNAlater at -80 degrees C until RNA extraction. Multiple sclerosis patients were enrolled in a US clinical protocol under which disease progression was evaluated by magnetic resonance imaging. Peripheral blood was subjected to Ficoll-Hypaque density gradient centrifugation to isolate PBMCs, which were then cryopreserved in liquid nitrogen. This clonotype has only a few counts. The antigen this receptor binds is unknown. It has no much larger one-base neighbor in the sample; base qualities were not kept. cDNA was synthesized by template-switch 5'RACE using a primer with a 10-nucleotide random unique molecular identifier that tagged each TCR transcript. Each sequencing run produced over 180 million TCR-beta sequences covering 15-18 subjects. Total RNA was extracted with the RNeasy kit. TCR-beta VDJ regions were amplified with primers for the TCR constant region and the 5'RACE anchor, using the KAPA Real-time Library Amplification kit. A first PCR added sample indexes and Illumina adaptors, after which a second PCR increased the library yield. After Ampure bead purification, the roughly 650 bp TCR product was size-selected on a 2% E-gel SizeSelection system. Library quality was checked on a Bioanalyzer, concentration was measured with Qubit, and libraries were quantified with the Kapa Library Quantification kit before pooling. An Illumina HiSeq 2500 was used to sequence the libraries paired-end at 2 x 150 bp. To increase sequence diversity, about 25-31% phiX was spiked into each library pool. The published analysis was carried out like this. Quality-filtered reads were processed with the UMI-based MiGEC pipeline, and over 75% of raw TCR sequences were removed by the MiGEC pipeline during error correction. IMGT germline references were used for alignment of VDJ genes, and clonotypes were defined by a unique CDR3 amino acid sequence together with V-J genes. Clonal expansion, Shannon diversity and CDR3 relatedness (CalcPairwiseDistances, ClusterSamples) were evaluated with VDJtools, and phylogenetic trees were built with CLCbio workbench. Clones with at least 8 unique UMIs were defined as expanded, with this threshold being based on coefficient-of-variation modelling across technical triplicates. TCRdb ran its own pipeline on the public reads, namely fastp trimming at Q25 and MiXCR clone calling, and kept in-frame beta chains. Rows are combined by CDR3 protein, so each entry shows the most common genes and DNA. The V and J calls reflect TCRdb's pipeline rather than the authors' work. The sample table shows 70,000 to 90,000 distinct CDR3 sequences, and almost 6% are seen once. The ten most abundant clones make up approximately 8% of the sample.

This clonotype was obtained from a woman aged 60-75 years with multiple sclerosis. Sequenced sample: PBMCs. The chain is assembled from TRBV6-2 or TRBV6-3 and TRBJ2-1, with the D gene call left open. The nucleotides are TGTGCCAGTCAGTCATTCTACAATGAGCAGTTCTTC. Its coded protein is CASQSFYNEQFF.